A selection of T cell receptor beta chains follows, all from one sample in a study of T cell repertoires in cytomegalovirus infection. No cognate antigen is known for these TCRs. TCRdb called the reads again in MiXCR, with one record for every CDR3 protein. The sample shows hundreds of thousands of distinct CDR3 sequences, around 30% of them seen only once. Sequences were derived from cultured PBMCs, sampled from culture after CMV antigen stimulation. The receptors derive from a human donor in good health (CMV status not recorded). Some clones in this sample may be carry-over from other donors' samples. Each CDR3 is given without its conserved first and last residue. Each record gives: CDR3 protein, V gene, J gene.

ASSYADLNTEAF,TRBV6-2/TRBV6-3,TRBJ1-1
ASSPPGQTHTEAF,TRBV7-6,TRBJ1-1
ASSMNRYPYEQY,TRBV7-6,TRBJ2-7
ASSGGHSSLANYGYT,TRBV6-6,TRBJ1-2
ASSMDRGGETQY,TRBV7-8,TRBJ2-5
SGRPGTTDTQY,TRBV29-1,TRBJ2-3
RGTGTSEETQY,TRBV20-1,TRBJ2-5
ASSLDAGIEYEQY,TRBV7-2,TRBJ2-7
ASSLPRGASAYEQY,TRBV7-2,TRBJ2-7
ASSLFEVGPQH,TRBV7-9,TRBJ1-5
ASSLARIGGPGAKNIQY,TRBV7-9,TRBJ2-4
ASSVSRGGSDEQY,TRBV25-1,TRBJ2-7
ASSLAGLGNTEAF,TRBV7-9,TRBJ1-1
ASSLTRGGEQF,TRBV5-8,TRBJ2-1
ASSLALIDGELF,TRBV7-2,TRBJ2-2
ASTQGGQGGEAEAF,TRBV7-6,TRBJ1-1
ASSPSGANNEQF,TRBV6-6,TRBJ2-1
ASTPMVPEAF,TRBV12-3/TRBV12-4,TRBJ1-1
ASTRVSQGEKLF,TRBV2,TRBJ1-4
ASSYPTGVSYGYT,TRBV6-2/TRBV6-3,TRBJ1-2
ASSQVHGAPYSNQPQH,TRBV4-3,TRBJ1-5
ASTPQVMNTEAF,TRBV7-2,TRBJ1-1
ASSERTKNIQY,TRBV5-1,TRBJ2-4
ASSPGYRGQEQF,TRBV18,TRBJ2-1
ASSQVLVGDEQF,TRBV4-3,TRBJ2-1
ASSRTRGLQETQY,TRBV4-1,TRBJ2-5
ASTSSGVSEKLF,TRBV6-6,TRBJ1-4
ASTFTGGIPQH,TRBV6-2/TRBV6-3,TRBJ1-5
ASNLQGIGQPQH,TRBV28,TRBJ1-5
ASSFLTRADTQY,TRBV7-6,TRBJ2-3